Listed below are T cell receptor beta chains from one sample, sequenced in a study of cytomegalovirus exposure and HLA in healthy donors. The repertoire was sequenced with immunoSEQ multiplex PCR; TCRdb's copy has only in-frame clones and lacks some. This sample has about 180,000 clones, with 75% to 90% found just once. The source material was PBMCs. Every receptor here comes from a girl aged 5-17 years in good health and CMV-seropositive. CDR3s include the opening cysteine and the closing phenylalanine or tryptophan. A D gene is named only where the DNA matches it firmly. Where a row states a size, it is once, few, many or the class of an expanded clone; other rows omit it.

V gene: TRBV4-1; clone size: -; J gene: TRBJ1-5; D gene: TRBD1; CDR3 DNA: TGCGCCAGCAGCCAAGAGGTGGGTCGACAGGGGACTCAGCCCCAGCATTTT; CDR3 protein: CASSQEVGRQGTQPQHF
V gene: TRBV18; clone size: -; J gene: TRBJ1-4; D gene: TRBD1; CDR3 DNA: TGTGCCAGCTCACCATTCCGGGACAGCACGCCAACTAATGAAAAACTGTTTTTT; CDR3 protein: CASSPFRDSTPTNEKLFF
V gene: TRBV7-7; clone size: -; J gene: TRBJ2-7; D gene: TRBD2; CDR3 DNA: TGTGCTAGCAGCTTAGGACTAGCGGGGACCTACGAGCAGTACTTC; CDR3 protein: CASSLGLAGTYEQYF
V gene: TRBV29-1; clone size: -; J gene: TRBJ2-2; D gene: -; CDR3 DNA: TGCAGCGTGGAGGACACCGGGGAGCTGTTTTTT; CDR3 protein: CSVEDTGELFF
V gene: TRBV9; clone size: -; J gene: TRBJ2-1; D gene: -; CDR3 DNA: TGTGCCAGCAGCGCTTCGACTAGACCCGCTGAGCAGTTCTTC; CDR3 protein: CASSASTRPAEQFF
V gene: TRBV6-1; clone size: -; J gene: TRBJ1-4; D gene: -; CDR3 DNA: TGTGCCAGCAGTGAACCGGTGACTAATGAAAAACTGTTTTTT; CDR3 protein: CASSEPVTNEKLFF
V gene: TRBV12-5; clone size: -; J gene: TRBJ2-3; D gene: -; CDR3 DNA: TGTGCTAGTGGTTTCCTTGTCCCCGACATCCCAATACGCACAGATACGCAGTATTTT; CDR3 protein: CASGFLVPDIPIRTDTQYF
V gene: TRBV27; clone size: -; J gene: TRBJ2-1; D gene: TRBD2; CDR3 DNA: TGTGCCAGCAGTTTTTCGGGTGGACTAGCGGAGCAGTTCTTC; CDR3 protein: CASSFSGGLAEQFF
V gene: TRBV27; clone size: -; J gene: TRBJ1-2; D gene: -; CDR3 DNA: TGTGCCAGCAGGGTCTCAGGGAACCTAAACTATGGCTACACCTTC; CDR3 protein: CASRVSGNLNYGYTF
V gene: TRBV7-9; clone size: -; J gene: TRBJ2-1; D gene: TRBD2; CDR3 DNA: TGTGCCAGCAGGGTAACTAGCGGTAAATACAATGAGCAGTTCTTC; CDR3 protein: CASRVTSGKYNEQFF
V gene: TRBV19; clone size: -; J gene: TRBJ2-1; D gene: -; CDR3 DNA: TGTGCCAGTATCGACGGGTCAGCGAAGTTCCCCAATGAGCAGTTCTTC; CDR3 protein: CASIDGSAKFPNEQFF
V gene: TRBV5-6; clone size: -; J gene: TRBJ2-1; D gene: TRBD2; CDR3 DNA: TGTGCCAGCAGCCCCGGACTAGTTGTTGTTCATGAGCAGTTCTTC; CDR3 protein: CASSPGLVVVHEQFF
V gene: TRBV14; clone size: -; J gene: TRBJ2-7; D gene: TRBD2; CDR3 DNA: TGTGCCAGCAGCCAGGCGGGAGGGCCGTACGAGCAGTACTTC; CDR3 protein: CASSQAGGPYEQYF
V gene: TRBV6-5; clone size: -; J gene: TRBJ1-2; D gene: -; CDR3 DNA: TGTGCCAGCAGTTCCCGGACAATTGCCTATGGCTACACCTTC; CDR3 protein: CASSSRTIAYGYTF
V gene: TRBV11-2; clone size: -; J gene: TRBJ2-7; D gene: TRBD2; CDR3 DNA: TGTGCCAGCAGCGTCCGTCAACTAGCGGGAGGCCTCGAGCAGTACTTC; CDR3 protein: CASSVRQLAGGLEQYF
V gene: TRBV7-2; clone size: -; J gene: TRBJ1-1; D gene: -; CDR3 DNA: TGTGCCAGCAGCCCCAACAGGGACACTGAAGCTTTCTTT; CDR3 protein: CASSPNRDTEAFF
V gene: TRBV6-5; clone size: -; J gene: TRBJ1-2; D gene: -; CDR3 DNA: TGTGCCAGCAGTCGGTCAGGCTATGGCTACACCTTC; CDR3 protein: CASSRSGYGYTF
V gene: TRBV5-5; clone size: -; J gene: TRBJ2-5; D gene: TRBD1; CDR3 DNA: TGTGCCAGCAGCCGGCAGGGGGCCGCGGAGACCCAGTACTTC; CDR3 protein: CASSRQGAAETQYF
V gene: TRBV6-5; clone size: -; J gene: TRBJ1-2; D gene: TRBD1; CDR3 DNA: TGTGCCAGCTCCACAGGGGGCGGCTATGGCTACACCTTC; CDR3 protein: CASSTGGGYGYTF
V gene: TRBV5-1; clone size: -; J gene: TRBJ2-7; D gene: TRBD2; CDR3 DNA: TGCGCCAGCAGCTTACTAGCGAACGAGCAGTACTTC; CDR3 protein: CASSLLANEQYF
V gene: TRBV12-5; clone size: -; J gene: TRBJ2-1; D gene: -; CDR3 DNA: TGTGCTAGTGGTTTCCGCTCAGCGGCGAGCTCCTACAATGAGCAGTTCTTC; CDR3 protein: CASGFRSAASSYNEQFF
V gene: TRBV6-5; clone size: -; J gene: TRBJ2-1; D gene: -; CDR3 DNA: TGTGCCAGCAAACTAGCTGGAACCTACAATGAGCAGTTCTTC; CDR3 protein: CASKLAGTYNEQFF
V gene: TRBV5-5; clone size: -; J gene: TRBJ1-2; D gene: TRBD1; CDR3 DNA: TGTGCCAGCAGTCCCGGGACAGGGGTCTATGGCTACACCTTC; CDR3 protein: CASSPGTGVYGYTF
V gene: TRBV28; clone size: -; J gene: TRBJ1-2; D gene: -; CDR3 DNA: TGTGCCAGCACCAGACAGGATTCCGTCTATGGCTACACCTTC; CDR3 protein: CASTRQDSVYGYTF
V gene: TRBV15; clone size: -; J gene: TRBJ1-1; D gene: -; CDR3 DNA: TGTGCCACCAGCAGGAACAGGGAAGGGACTGAAGCTTTCTTT; CDR3 protein: CATSRNREGTEAFF
V gene: TRBV6-5; clone size: -; J gene: TRBJ2-7; D gene: TRBD2; CDR3 DNA: TGTGCCAGCAGCCACCGGACTAGACAGGAGCAGTACTTC; CDR3 protein: CASSHRTRQEQYF
V gene: TRBV30; clone size: -; J gene: TRBJ2-7; D gene: -; CDR3 DNA: TGTGCCTGGTCCAGGGGAAGCGAGCAGTACTTC; CDR3 protein: CAWSRGSEQYF
V gene: TRBV5-1; clone size: once; J gene: TRBJ2-2; D gene: -; CDR3 DNA: TGCGCCAGCAGTACAATGAACACCGGGGAGCTGTTTTTT; CDR3 protein: CASSTMNTGELFF